This passage covers 14 T cell receptor beta chains from one sample sequenced in a study of technical replicates of blood from a few donors. The method was immunoSEQ multiplex PCR; TCRdb's version includes in-frame clones alone and lacks a portion of them. The sample lists tens of thousands of clones; roughly 98% were seen once. The sequencing sample was made of T cells isolated from PBMCs. These receptors all come from a human donor in good health.

This sequence joins TRBV5-6 and TRBJ1-2, with D unclear. V was clipped by 1 base and J by 3 bases, with 16 bases between them. This CDR3 region has 16 residues. Looked up from germline, CDR1 is SGHDT and CDR2 is YYEEEE. This chain's CDR3 is CASSLSLEATYYGYTF. In DNA, the CDR3 is TGTGCCAGCAGCTTGTCCCTGGAGGCGACGTACTATGGCTACACCTTC.

The J gene is TRBJ1-2, the V gene TRBV6-1, with a tentative D call TRBD1 (6 bases). Deletions cut 3 bases from V and 3 bases from J, with 11 bases between. The CDR3 is 14 residues long. In germline, CDR1 is MNHNS, CDR2 SASEGT. CDR3 region: CASSEADRHYGYTF. The CDR3 DNA is TGTGCCAGCAGTGAGGCAGACAGGCACTATGGCTACACCTTC.

The rearrangement joins TRBV30 to TRBJ2-3; TRBD1 might be the D (5 bases). Germline-derived CDR1 and CDR2 are GTSNPN and SVGIG (reference sequence). V was clipped by 5 bases and J by 2 bases, with 11 bases between them. This CDR3 is built from 13 residues. The CDR3 DNA sequence: TGTGCCTGGGGAGACAGTAACACAGATACGCAGTATTTT. As protein: CAWGDSNTDTQYF.

The chain combines TRBV28 with TRBJ2-7, with 10 nucleotides matching TRBD2. With 10 bases clipped from V and 0 bases from J, the junction kept 15 bases outside the gene matches. Per the germline V gene, CDR1 is MDHEN and CDR2 is SYDVKM. The CDR3 extends over 17 amino acids. The CDR3 nucleotides read TGTGCCACCCTTCAGGGGGCTAGCGGGGGCGGCTCCTACGAGCAGTACTTC. Translation: CATLQGASGGGSYEQYF.

The chain uses TRBV30 and TRBJ1-1; no clear D gene. CDR1 GTSNPN and CDR2 SVGIG come from the germline V gene (reference sequence). CDR3 length: 12 residues. V shed 0 bases and J shed 2 bases, with 4 bases lying between them. CDR3 region: CAWSVVNTEAFF. The DNA of the CDR3 is TGTGCCTGGAGTGTCGTCAACACTGAAGCTTTCTTT.

The rearrangement joins TRBV6-5 to TRBJ2-5, with 9 bases matching TRBD1. The CDR3 totals 15 residues. Germline values: CDR1 MNHEY, CDR2 SVGAGI. The trim removed 2 bases at V and 9 bases at J, leaving 10 bases unmatched. CDR3 in amino acids: CASSYPGTGQEAQYF. The CDR3 DNA sequence: TGTGCCAGCAGTTACCCTGGGACAGGGCAGGAGGCCCAGTACTTC.

The DNA for the CDR3 is TGTGCCTGGAGTCCCTGGGGGGGAGGGGTCACTGAAGCTTTCTTT. This codes for CAWSPWGGGVTEAFF. J is TRBJ1-1 and V is TRBV30, with TRBD1 as a possible D gene (5 bases). Germline-derived CDR1 and CDR2 are GTSNPN and SVGIG (reference sequence). CDR3 length: 15 amino acids. V lost 2 bases to trimming and J lost 4 bases, with 17 bases between them.

This chain links TRBV2 with TRBJ2-7; 9 positions agree with TRBD1. Germline V gene sequence: CDR1 SNHLY, CDR2 FYNNEI. This CDR3 region has 15 residues. Trimming cost V 7 bases and J 3 bases; bases outside gene matches: 10. CDR3 coding DNA: TGTGCCAGCACCTTAAGCGGGACAGGGCGCTACGAGCAGTACTTC. It is translated as CASTLSGTGRYEQYF.

This chain links TRBV7-3 with TRBJ1-5, with D tentatively TRBD1 (6 bases). The CDR3 is 13 residues long. CDR1 SGHTA and CDR2 FQGTGA come from the germline V gene. The V end lost 3 bases, the J end lost 5 bases, and 8 bases lay between the germline ends. The CDR3 DNA sequence: TGTGCCAGCAGCTTCCCAGGGGATCAGCCCCAGCATTTT. Translation gives CASSFPGDQPQHF.

The chain has TRBV28 and TRBJ1-2, with a tentative D call TRBD1 (5 bases). CDR3 length: 14 residues. Trimming stripped 6 bases from V and 4 bases from J, with 15 bases between. Germline-derived CDR1 and CDR2 are MDHEN and SYDVKM. Here the CDR3 DNA reads TGTGCCAGCAGCCCTCAGACAGTTACCTATGGCTACACCTTC. As protein: CASSPQTVTYGYTF.

The V call is TRBV30, the J call TRBJ1-2; D unclear. Deletions cut 0 bases from V and 8 bases from J, with 10 bases between. Germline V gene lookup returns CDR1 GTSNPN and CDR2 SVGIG (reference sequence). The CDR3 runs 12 residues. The CDR3 DNA follows: TGTGCCTGGAGTGTAACCGAGAGAGGCTACACCTTC. Encoded protein: CAWSVTERGYTF.

The V call is TRBV5-1, the J call TRBJ2-4, with 10 bases that match TRBD1. Germline values: CDR1 SGHRS, CDR2 YFSETQ. Unmatched junction bases numbered 6, after V lost 2 bases and J lost 10 bases. This CDR3 contains 14 residues. This chain's CDR3 is CASSLGTGEGIQYF. CDR3 in DNA: TGCGCCAGCAGCTTAGGGACAGGGGAAGGAATTCAGTACTTC.

This clone was observed a single time. The V call is TRBV4-2, the J call TRBJ2-1; 9 bases match TRBD2. Germline lookup yields CDR1 LGHNA and CDR2 YNFKEQ. V trimming: 0 bases; J trimming: 3 bases; junction bases outside the gene matches: 3. The CDR3 spans 16 residues. The CDR3 spells CASSQEASGNYNEQFF. For the CDR3, the DNA is TGTGCCAGCAGCCAAGAGGCTAGCGGGAACTACAATGAGCAGTTCTTC.

V usage is TRBV5-1 and J usage is TRBJ1-1, with TRBD1 as a possible D gene (5 bases). CDR1 and CDR2 (germline): SGHRS, YFSETQ. The CDR3 is 16 residues long. V was clipped by 0 bases and J by 5 bases, with 17 bases between them. In DNA, the CDR3 is TGCGCCAGCAGCTTGGCGGGGGGAGTAAGGTATACTGAAGCTTTCTTT. It translates to CASSLAGGVRYTEAFF. Full variable domain (missing parts from reference TRBV5-1 and TRBJ1-1): KAGVTQTPRYLIKTRGQQVTLSCSPISGHRSVSWYQQTPGQGLQFLFEYFSETQRNKGNFPGRFSGRQFSNSRSEMNVSTLELGDSALYLCASSLAGGVRYTEAFFGQGTRLTVV.